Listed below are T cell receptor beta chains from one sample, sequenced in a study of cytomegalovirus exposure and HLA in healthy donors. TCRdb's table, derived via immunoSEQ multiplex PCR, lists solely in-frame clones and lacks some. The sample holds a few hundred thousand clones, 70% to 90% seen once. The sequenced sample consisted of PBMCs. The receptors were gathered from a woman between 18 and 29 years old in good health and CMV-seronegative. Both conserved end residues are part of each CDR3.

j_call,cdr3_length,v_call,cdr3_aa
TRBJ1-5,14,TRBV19,CASSTHSGNQPQHF
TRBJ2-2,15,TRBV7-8,CASSTRTSSTGELFF
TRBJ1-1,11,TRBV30,CAWDSFTEAFF
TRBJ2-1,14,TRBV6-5,CASSLSGMSNEQFF
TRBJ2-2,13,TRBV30,CACGLVDPGELFF
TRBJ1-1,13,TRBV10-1,CASRLTENTEAFF
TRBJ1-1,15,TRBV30,CAWSVGTATHTEAFF
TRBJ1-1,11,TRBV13,CASSRGQGRFF
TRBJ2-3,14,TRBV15,CATSRVPLRDTQYF
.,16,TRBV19,CASSSSPGISSYEQYF
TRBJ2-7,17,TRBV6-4,CASSDVDLRDRVYEQYF
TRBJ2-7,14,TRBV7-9,CASSISQGSDEQYF
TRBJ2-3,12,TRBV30,CAWSATGDTQYF
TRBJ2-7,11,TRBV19,CASGPPYEQYF
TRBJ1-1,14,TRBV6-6,CASSNRPGQPEAFF
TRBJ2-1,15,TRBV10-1,CASSDARGASNEQFF
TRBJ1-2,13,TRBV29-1,CSTRGREGYGYTF
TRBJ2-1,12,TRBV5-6,CASSTGRDEQFF